The 8 T cell receptor beta chains reported below all come from one sample, sequenced in a study of Graves' ophthalmopathy and Graves' hyperthyroidism. Amplification of the TCR beta CDR3 regions used RNA transcripts (as template). Second-round multiplex PCR followed a first-round RT-PCR using HTBI primers. TCRdb reprocessed the multiplex PCR reads with MiXCR, giving one entry per CDR3 protein. This sample has 900,000 to 1,200,000 distinct CDR3 sequences, with about 36% found just once. Material for sequencing was peripheral blood or thyroid tissue (not recorded which). These receptors were obtained from an adult man with Graves' hyperthyroidism.

In this sample, this clonotype turned up once. V gene TRBV15 combines with J gene TRBJ2-7; 8 bases agree with TRBD1. Germline V gene data show CDR1 as LNHNV and CDR2 as YYDKDF (reference sequence). J lost 4 bases, V lost 5 bases, and 7 bases had no gene match. This CDR3 is 14 amino acids long. CDR3 sequence reads: CATSSRDRLYEQYF. As DNA, the CDR3 is TGTGCCACCAGCTCCCGGGACAGGCTTTACGAGCAGTACTTC.

Regarding this clonotype: The junction does not match germline at one end; this may be a read error. V gene TRBV7-9 combines with J gene TRBJ1-6, with TRBD1 matching over 10 bases. CDR1 is SEHNR and CDR2 is FQNEAQ in the germline V gene (reference sequence). The CDR3 covers 12 residues. The CDR3 DNA follows: TGCGCCAGCAGCCGGGGGACAGGGGCCCTCCACTTT. Its protein is CASSRGTGALHF.

For this clonotype: One end of the junction fails to match germline, which may point to a read error. This chain uses TRBV10-3 with TRBJ1-5, with 9 bases that match TRBD1. The CDR3 is 16 amino acids. From germline, CDR1 is ENHRY and CDR2 SYGVKD. The CDR3 DNA is TGTGCCAGCAGTCCGCCGGGACAGGGAAGGGATCAGCCCCAGCATTTT. Translation: CASSPPGQGRDQPQHF.

Points on this clonotype: The junction does not match germline at one end; this may be a read error. The chain joins TRBV7-2 to TRBJ1-5, with unresolved D. This CDR3 comprises 15 residues. Per the germline V gene, CDR1 is SGHTA and CDR2 is FQGNSA. CDR3 loop: CASSHPGASNQPQHF. In nucleotides, the CDR3 is TGCGCCAGCAGCCACCCGGGAGCCAGCAATCAGCCCCAGCATTTT.

This clonotype was picked up many times. CDR3 loop: CASSLGFGGSTYEQYF. CDR3 nucleotides: TGTGCCAGCAGCCTAGGGTTTGGGGGGTCGACCTACGAGCAGTACTTC. The rearrangement links TRBV7-2 to TRBJ2-7, with D tentatively TRBD2 (6 bases). This CDR3 has 16 amino acids. CDR1 SGHTA and CDR2 FQGNSA come from the germline V gene. V lost 5 bases, J lost 2 bases, and 19 bases lay in between.

The V gene is TRBV6-5, the J gene TRBJ1-1; D remains unclear. The V gene's germline CDR1 is MNHEY and CDR2 SVGAGI. The CDR3 is 14 residues long. Trimming stripped 4 bases from V and 0 bases from J, with 9 bases between. Here the CDR3 DNA reads TGTGCCAGCAGTTTTAACCAATTGAACACTGAAGCTTTCTTT. This gives the protein CASSFNQLNTEAFF.

This clonotype was observed at least ten times. The chain employs TRBV7-8 and TRBJ1-5; 8 bases fit TRBD1. The trim removed 5 bases at V and 7 bases at J, leaving 10 bases unmatched. Per the germline V gene, CDR1 is SGHVS and CDR2 is FQNEAQ. The CDR3 is 15 amino acids. The CDR3 DNA sequence: TGTGCCAGCAGCCAGCGGACAGGGACTGGGCAGCCCCAGCATTTT. This translates into CASSQRTGTGQPQHF.

The chain uses TRBV7-9 and TRBJ1-2, with D uncertain. The CDR3 loop spans 13 amino acids. Looked up from germline, CDR1 is SEHNR and CDR2 is FQNEAQ (reference sequence). Between the trimmed V and J ends, which lost 6 bases and 7 bases, there was a span of 15 bases. CDR3 region: CASSLRREGGYTF. CDR3 nucleotide sequence: TGTGCCAGCAGTTTGAGGAGAGAAGGTGGCTACACCTTC.